These 10 T cell receptor beta chains were sequenced from one sample in a study of T cell responses to AZD1222 COVID-19 vaccine. The table came from immunoSEQ multiplex PCR; TCRdb's copy has only in-frame clones and leaves some out. The sample carries 80,000 to 100,000 clones, just over 90% recorded once. Specimen: peripheral blood, collected on day 0 of AZD1222 vaccination. The receptors come from an adult in good health.

V usage is TRBV5-6 and J usage is TRBJ1-1; D unresolved. The germline V gene encodes CDR1 SGHDT and CDR2 YYEEEE. This CDR3 is built from 12 residues. V lost 2 bases, J lost 11 bases, and 13 bases lay in between. This CDR3 is CASSLEGPDAFF. DNA for the CDR3: TGTGCCAGCAGCTTAGAGGGTCCGGACGCTTTCTTT.

This chain uses TRBV4-2 with TRBJ2-2; D may be TRBD1 (5 bases). V was clipped by 0 bases and J by 8 bases, with 10 bases between them. Germline CDR1 reads LGHNA; CDR2 reads YNFKEQ. CDR3 size: 14 residues. The CDR3 nucleotides read TGTGCCAGCAGCCAAGATATGGGGCGTGGGGAGCTGTTTTTT. This gives the protein CASSQDMGRGELFF.

The CDR3, as DNA: TGTGCCACCAGTCCAATGTGGGGACAGGGTGGAGAGGATGAGCAGTTCTTC. Translation gives CATSPMWGQGGEDEQFF. The rearrangement uses TRBV15 and TRBJ2-1, with 9 bases identical to TRBD1. Germline CDR1 LNHNV, CDR2 YYDKDF (reference sequence). The CDR3 has 17 residues. V lost 6 bases, J lost 8 bases, and 17 bases stayed unmatched.

The rearrangement uses TRBV2 and TRBJ2-7; no clear D. CDR1 SNHLY and CDR2 FYNNEI come from the germline V gene. The V end lost 4 bases, the J end lost 0 bases, and 7 bases lay between the germline ends. This CDR3 region has 13 residues. The CDR3 bases are TGTGCCAGCAGTGCTGACAACTCCTACGAGCAGTACTTC. This codes for CASSADNSYEQYF.

J is TRBJ1-4 and V is TRBV5-4, with D perhaps matching TRBD1 (6 bases). The V end was cut by 3 bases, the J end by 4 bases, with 13 bases between. The CDR3 sequence is 15 residues long. Germline V gene lookup returns CDR1 SGHNT and CDR2 YYREEE (reference sequence). CDR3 residues: CASSSGGQLNEKLFF. In DNA form, the CDR3 reads TGTGCCAGCAGCTCAGGAGGACAGCTTAATGAAAAACTGTTTTTT.

The chain joins TRBV21-1 to TRBJ1-2. TRBV21-1 is annotated as a pseudogene. The CDR3 loop spans 15 amino acids. The CDR3 DNA sequence: TGTGCCAGCAGCAAATCCCGGGCGCGGAGCTATGGCTACACCTTC. It specifies CASSKSRARSYGYTF.

The V gene is TRBV7-3, the J gene TRBJ1-5, with D hard to call. This CDR3 has 13 residues. The V gene lost 5 bases and the J gene lost 6 bases, with 11 bases spanning the gap. In germline, CDR1 is SGHTA, CDR2 FQGTGA. CDR3: CASSPGVGQPQHF. The CDR3 DNA reads as TGTGCCAGCAGCCCCGGGGTGGGTCAGCCCCAGCATTTT. The whole variable domain, filled in from reference TRBV7-3 and TRBJ1-5, reads GAGVSQTPSNKVTEKGKYVELRCDPISGHTALYWYRQSLGQGPEFLIYFQGTGAADDSGLPNDRFFAVRPEGSVSTLKIQRTERGDSAVYLCASSPGVGQPQHFGDGTRLSIL.

The gene calls are TRBV10-3 and TRBJ2-2, with a possible D match to TRBD2 (5 bases). From germline, CDR1 is ENHRY and CDR2 SYGVKD. V dropped 8 bases and J dropped 4 bases, with 14 bases sitting between them. The CDR3 spans 14 residues. Here the CDR3 DNA reads TGTGCCATCTTGTCGGGGTCGGGCACCGGGGAGCTGTTTTTT. It encodes CAILSGSGTGELFF.

The rearrangement links TRBV6-2 or TRBV6-3 to TRBJ2-5; 8 bases are shared with TRBD2. V gave up 4 bases and J gave up 14 bases; unmatched junction bases: 12. This CDR3 comprises 13 residues. Germline V gene lookup returns CDR1 MNHEY and CDR2 SVGEGT. The CDR3 protein is CASSSTAGTSSYF. CDR3 bases: TGTGCCAGCAGTTCTACTGCCGGGACTAGTTCATACTTC.

CDR3 bases: TGTGCCAGCAGCTTATCGCCTGGCGGGAGGAGCACAGATACGCAGTATTTT. This codes for CASSLSPGGRSTDTQYF. V usage is TRBV7-9 and J usage is TRBJ2-3; 8 positions agree with TRBD2. Germline V lookup: CDR1 SEHNR, CDR2 FQNEAQ (reference sequence). The V and J ends lost 2 bases and 0 bases, in that order; junction bases with no gene match: 7. CDR3 length equals 17 residues. Based on the CDR3 plus reference TRBV7-9 and TRBJ2-3, the full variable domain is DTGVSQNPRHKITKRGQNVTFRCDPISEHNRLYWYRQTLGQGPEFLTYFQNEAQLEKSRLLSDRFSAERPKGSFSTLEIQRTEQGDSAMYLCASSLSPGGRSTDTQYFGPGTRLTVL.